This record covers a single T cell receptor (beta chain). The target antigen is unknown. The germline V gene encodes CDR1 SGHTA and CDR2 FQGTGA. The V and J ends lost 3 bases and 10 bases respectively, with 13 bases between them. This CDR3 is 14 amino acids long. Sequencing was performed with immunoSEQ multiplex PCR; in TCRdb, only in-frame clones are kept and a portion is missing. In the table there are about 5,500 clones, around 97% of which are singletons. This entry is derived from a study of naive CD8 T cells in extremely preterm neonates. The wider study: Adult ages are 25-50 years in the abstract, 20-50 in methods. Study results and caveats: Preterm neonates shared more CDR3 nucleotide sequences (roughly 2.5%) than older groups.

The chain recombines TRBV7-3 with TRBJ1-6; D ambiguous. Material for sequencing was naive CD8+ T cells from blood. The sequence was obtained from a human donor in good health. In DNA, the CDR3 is TGTGCCAGCAGCTTTGTGGTAACGGGGTCACCCCTCCACTTT. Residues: CASSFVVTGSPLHF.